This T cell receptor beta chain was recovered during a study of cytotoxic CD8 clonotypes in ibrutinib-treated CLL. This clone appeared a single time. Repertoires were generated with immunoSEQ multiplex PCR, while TCRdb's copy carries only in-frame clones and drops some. Among fewer than 400,000 clones, over 60% were seen once, and the ten largest hold about 6.7%. Trimming left V 6 bases short and J 6 bases short, with 26 bases between. CDR3 length equals 18 residues. Germline V gene sequence: CDR1 MNHEY, CDR2 SMNVEV (reference sequence). This TCR was sampled from a human donor with chronic lymphocytic leukemia. The chain combines TRBV27 with TRBJ2-2, with D maybe TRBD1 (5 bases). Source: PBMCs, taken after 36 months of ibrutinib treatment. The CDR3 nucleotides read TGTGCCAGCAGGGGTCCAGAACAGCTAGTTAAAGGGGCCGGGGAGCTGTTTTTT. Translation: CASRGPEQLVKGAGELFF.